This TCR beta chain was identified during a study of cytomegalovirus exposure and HLA in healthy donors. At the level of the study: Assignment to the Caucasian-associated ancestry cluster applied to 75% to 85% of the approximately 380 genotyped donors. Study results and limitations: The study had only CMV serostatus as immune exposure information.

Germline assignment: CDR1 LNHDA and CDR2 SQIVND (reference sequence). The CDR3 is made up of 12 amino acids. J was trimmed by 8 bases and V by 7 bases; bases with no gene match: 3. Use of 60 Vbeta and 13 Jbeta primers characterized the PCR. Profiling relied on immunoSEQ multiplex PCR, and the TCRdb table lists in-frame clones only, not all of them. This table holds over 140,000 clones, about 80% found once. A remark on this clone: Antigen unknown.

The receptor comes from a man younger than 40 in good health and CMV-seropositive. Sequences were obtained from PBMCs. This chain links TRBV19 with TRBJ2-1; 9 nucleotides line up with TRBD2. CDR3 sequence reads: CASKRGVYEQFF. The DNA of the CDR3 is TGTGCCAGTAAGCGGGGGGTCTATGAGCAGTTCTTC. Variable domain in full (rest from reference TRBV19 and TRBJ2-1): DGGITQSPKYLFRKEGQNVTLSCEQNLNHDAMYWYRQDPGQGLRLIYYSQIVNDFQKGDIAEGYSVSREKKESFPLTVTSAQKNPTAFYLCASKRGVYEQFFGPGTRLTVL.